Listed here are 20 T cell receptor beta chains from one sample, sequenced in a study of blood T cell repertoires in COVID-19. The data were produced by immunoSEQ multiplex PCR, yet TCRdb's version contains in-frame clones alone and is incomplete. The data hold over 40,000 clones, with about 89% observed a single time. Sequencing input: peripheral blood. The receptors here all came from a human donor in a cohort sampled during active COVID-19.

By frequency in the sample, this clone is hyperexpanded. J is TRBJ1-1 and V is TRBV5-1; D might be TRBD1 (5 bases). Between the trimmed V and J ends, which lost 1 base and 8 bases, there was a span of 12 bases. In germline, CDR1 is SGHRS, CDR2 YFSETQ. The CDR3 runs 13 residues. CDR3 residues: CASSLSDKQEAFF. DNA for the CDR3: TGCGCCAGCAGCTTGTCGGACAAGCAGGAAGCTTTCTTT.

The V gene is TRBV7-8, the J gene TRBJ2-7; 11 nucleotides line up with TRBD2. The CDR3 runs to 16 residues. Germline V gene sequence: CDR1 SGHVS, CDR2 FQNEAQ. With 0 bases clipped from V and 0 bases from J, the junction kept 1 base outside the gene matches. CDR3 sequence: CASSLASGRGSYEQYV. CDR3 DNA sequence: TGTGCCAGCAGCTTAGCTAGCGGGAGGGGCTCCTACGAGCAGTACGTC.

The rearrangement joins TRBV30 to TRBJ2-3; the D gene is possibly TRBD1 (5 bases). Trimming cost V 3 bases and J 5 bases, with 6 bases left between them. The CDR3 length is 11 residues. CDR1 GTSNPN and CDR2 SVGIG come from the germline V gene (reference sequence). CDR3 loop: CAWRGEDTQYF. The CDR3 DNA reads TGTGCCTGGAGAGGGGAAGATACGCAGTATTTT.

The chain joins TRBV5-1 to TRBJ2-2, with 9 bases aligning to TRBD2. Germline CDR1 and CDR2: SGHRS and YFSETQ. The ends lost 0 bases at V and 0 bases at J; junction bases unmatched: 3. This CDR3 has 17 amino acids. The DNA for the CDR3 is TGCGCCAGCAGCTTGGTGGCTAGCGGGGCGAACACCGGGGAGCTGTTTTTT. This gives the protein CASSLVASGANTGELFF.

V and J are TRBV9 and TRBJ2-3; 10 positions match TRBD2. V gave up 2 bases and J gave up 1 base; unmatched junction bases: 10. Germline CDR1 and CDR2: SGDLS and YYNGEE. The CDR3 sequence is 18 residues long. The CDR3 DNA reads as TGTGCCAGCAGCGTGCTTCCTAGCGGGAGAAGCGGCACAGATACGCAGTATTTT. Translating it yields CASSVLPSGRSGTDTQYF.

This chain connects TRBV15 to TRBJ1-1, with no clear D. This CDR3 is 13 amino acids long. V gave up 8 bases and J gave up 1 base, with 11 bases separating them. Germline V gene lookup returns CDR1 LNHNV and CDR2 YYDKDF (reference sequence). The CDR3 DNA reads TGTGCCACCGGTTTTAAACAGAACACTGAAGCTTTCTTT. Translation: CATGFKQNTEAFF. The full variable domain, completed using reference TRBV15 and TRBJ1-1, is DAMVIQNPRYQVTQFGKPVTLSCSQTLNHNVMYWYQQKSSQAPKLLFHYYDKDFNNEADTPDNFQSRRPNTSFCFLDIRSPGLGDTAMYLCATGFKQNTEAFFGQGTRLTVV.

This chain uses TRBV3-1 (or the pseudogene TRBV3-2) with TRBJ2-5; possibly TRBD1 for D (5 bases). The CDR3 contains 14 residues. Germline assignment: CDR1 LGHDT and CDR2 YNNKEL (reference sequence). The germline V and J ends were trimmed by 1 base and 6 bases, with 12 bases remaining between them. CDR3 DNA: TGTGCCAGCAGCCAAGGGCAGGGTTTTAAGACCCAGTACTTC. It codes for CASSQGQGFKTQYF.

CDR3 sequence (DNA): TGTGCCAGCAGTTTCTCGACCCGGGTAGAGCTGTTTTTT. Translating gives CASSFSTRVELFF. This chain joins TRBV12-3 or TRBV12-4 and TRBJ2-2; D is undetermined. Deletions cut 3 bases from V and 11 bases from J, with 13 bases between. The CDR3 runs 13 residues.

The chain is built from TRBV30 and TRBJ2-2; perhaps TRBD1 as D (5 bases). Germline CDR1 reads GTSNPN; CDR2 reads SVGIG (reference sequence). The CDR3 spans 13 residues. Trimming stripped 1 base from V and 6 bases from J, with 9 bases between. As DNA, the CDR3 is TGTGCCTGGAGTGGCAGGGATGCCGGGGAGCTGTTTTTT. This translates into CAWSGRDAGELFF.

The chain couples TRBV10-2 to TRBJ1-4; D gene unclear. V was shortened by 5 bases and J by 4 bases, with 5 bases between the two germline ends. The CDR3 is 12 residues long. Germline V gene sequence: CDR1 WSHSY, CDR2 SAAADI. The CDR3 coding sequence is TGCGCCAGCAGTCACAGTAATGAAAAACTGTTTTTT. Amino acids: CASSHSNEKLFF.

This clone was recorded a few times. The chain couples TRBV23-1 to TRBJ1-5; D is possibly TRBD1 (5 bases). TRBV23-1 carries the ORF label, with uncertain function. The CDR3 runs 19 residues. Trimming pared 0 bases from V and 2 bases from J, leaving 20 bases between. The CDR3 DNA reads TGCGCCAGCAGTCAATCTAATGGGGCGCAGATGTCTGGCAATCAGCCCCAGCATTTT. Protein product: CASSQSNGAQMSGNQPQHF.

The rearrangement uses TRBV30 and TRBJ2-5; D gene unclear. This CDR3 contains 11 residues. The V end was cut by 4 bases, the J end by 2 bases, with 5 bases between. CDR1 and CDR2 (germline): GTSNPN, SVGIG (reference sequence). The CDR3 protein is CAWTVQETQYF. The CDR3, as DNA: TGTGCCTGGACGGTACAAGAGACCCAGTACTTC.

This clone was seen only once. DNA of the CDR3: TGTGCCAGCAGCCCTTTAGCGGGAGGCAGGAACAATGAGCAGTTCTTC. Amino acids: CASSPLAGGRNNEQFF. The rearrangement links TRBV7-6 to TRBJ2-1; 10 bases are a match to TRBD2. This CDR3 is 16 amino acids long. Trimming cost V 5 bases and J 5 bases; bases outside gene matches: 9. CDR1 and CDR2 from the germline V gene are SGHVS and FNYEAQ.

The CDR3 loop reads CASSYGGEQYV. The DNA for the CDR3 is TGTGCCAGCAGTTACGGCGGGGAGCAGTACGTC. The chain couples TRBV6-2 or TRBV6-3 to TRBJ2-7; maybe TRBD2 (5 bases). The CDR3 spans 11 residues. Deletions cut 2 bases from V and 7 bases from J, with 6 bases between. Germline V gene sequence: CDR1 MNHEY, CDR2 SVGEGT.

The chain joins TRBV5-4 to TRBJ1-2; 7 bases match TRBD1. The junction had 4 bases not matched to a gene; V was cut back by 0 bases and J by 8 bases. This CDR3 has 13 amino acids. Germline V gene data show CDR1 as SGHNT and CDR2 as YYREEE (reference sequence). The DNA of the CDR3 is TGTGCCAGCAGCTTGGACAGGGGTAGCGGCTACACCTTC. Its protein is CASSLDRGSGYTF.

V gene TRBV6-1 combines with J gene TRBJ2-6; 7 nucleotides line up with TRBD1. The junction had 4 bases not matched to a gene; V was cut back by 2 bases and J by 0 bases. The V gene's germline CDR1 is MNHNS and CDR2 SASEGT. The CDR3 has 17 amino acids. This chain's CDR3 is CASSELGQFSGANVLTF. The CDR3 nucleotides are TGTGCCAGCAGTGAATTGGGACAGTTCTCTGGGGCCAACGTCCTGACTTTC.

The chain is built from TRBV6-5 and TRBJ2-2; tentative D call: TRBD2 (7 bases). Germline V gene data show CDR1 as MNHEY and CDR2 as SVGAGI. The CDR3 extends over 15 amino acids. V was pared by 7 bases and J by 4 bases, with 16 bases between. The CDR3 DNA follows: TGTGCCAGCATCCTGGGGGGGGCGGGCACCGGGGAGCTGTTTTTT. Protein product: CASILGGAGTGELFF.

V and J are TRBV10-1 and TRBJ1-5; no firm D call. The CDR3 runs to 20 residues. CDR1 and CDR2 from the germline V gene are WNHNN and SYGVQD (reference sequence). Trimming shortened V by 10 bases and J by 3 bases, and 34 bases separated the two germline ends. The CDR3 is CAIPVGVQDDSSFHNQPQHF. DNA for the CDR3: TGCGCCATTCCGGTTGGGGTCCAAGATGATTCTAGCTTTCACAATCAGCCCCAGCATTTT.

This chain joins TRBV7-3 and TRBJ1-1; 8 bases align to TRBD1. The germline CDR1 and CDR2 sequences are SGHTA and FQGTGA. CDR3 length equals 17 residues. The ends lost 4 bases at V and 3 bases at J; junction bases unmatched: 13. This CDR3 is CASSSQPPGQGYTEAFF. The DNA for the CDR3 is TGTGCCAGCAGCTCCCAACCTCCCGGACAGGGTTACACTGAAGCTTTCTTT.

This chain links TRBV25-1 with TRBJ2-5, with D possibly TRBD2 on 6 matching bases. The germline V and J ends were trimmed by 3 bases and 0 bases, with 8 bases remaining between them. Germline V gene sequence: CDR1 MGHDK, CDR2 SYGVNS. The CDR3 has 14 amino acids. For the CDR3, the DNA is TGTGCCAGCAGTGATTGGGGGGACCAAGAGACCCAGTACTTC. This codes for CASSDWGDQETQYF.